Following are 26 T cell receptor beta chains from one sample sequenced in a study of blood T cells in healthy people across ages. Combining a sample-barcoded 5' primer with a J-beta primer mix, a second PCR ran for about 6 to 12 cycles. TCRdb recomputed calls from the 5' RACE reads with MiXCR, one row per CDR3 protein. The sample carries over 950,000 distinct CDR3 sequences, approximately 50% recorded once. The source material was blood. Receptors originate from a woman aged 55-69 years in good health.

This clonotype was seen many times. The chain has TRBV18 and TRBJ2-1; D is tentatively TRBD1 or TRBD2 (7 bases each). V lost 1 base, J lost 7 bases, and 20 bases lay in between. Germline loops: CDR1 KGHSH, CDR2 LQKENI. This CDR3 region has 17 residues. The chain's CDR3 is CASSPQRQGLPKNEQFF. In nucleotides, the CDR3 is TGTGCCAGCTCACCACAACGACAGGGACTACCAAAGAATGAGCAGTTCTTC.

This clonotype appeared a few times. V gene TRBV4-2 combines with J gene TRBJ2-7, with TRBD2 matching 8 bases. CDR3 length: 15 amino acids. CDR1 is LGHNA, CDR2 YNFKEQ, per germline. With V trimmed by 1 base and J by 3 bases, 5 bases remained unmatched. Here the CDR3 reads CASSQVRTSSYEQYF. In DNA form, the CDR3 reads TGTGCCAGCAGCCAAGTGCGGACTAGCAGCTACGAGCAGTACTTC.

This clonotype was found once. CDR3 nucleotide sequence: TGTGCCAGCAGACTCACAGGGGGCGGGACCAAAAACATTCAGTACTTC. As protein: CASRLTGGGTKNIQYF. This sequence joins TRBV12-3 or TRBV12-4 and TRBJ2-5; 9 bases are a match to TRBD1. Gene TRBJ2-4 matches the end of the DNA better, so the J call may be wrong. The CDR3 consists of 16 residues.

DNA for the CDR3: TGCAGTGCTAGAGATAAAAGAACACCACAAGAGACCCAGTACTTC. Protein: CSARDKRTPQETQYF. J is TRBJ2-5 and V is TRBV20-1; no reliable D call. Germline CDR1 DFQATT, CDR2 SNEGSKA (reference sequence). V lost 0 bases to trimming and J lost 2 bases, with 13 bases between them. This CDR3 has 15 amino acids.

This clonotype has a handful of counts. J is TRBJ2-7 and V is TRBV20-1; tentatively, D is TRBD1 or TRBD2 (6 bases each). The J call is in doubt because the DNA end fits TRBJ2-5 better. The CDR3 has 15 residues. The germline V gene encodes CDR1 DFQATT and CDR2 SNEGSKA (reference sequence). The CDR3 DNA reads TGCAGTGCCCTATGGTTTGACGGGGGCACGGAGACCCAGTACTTC. It codes for CSALWFDGGTETQYF.

The CDR3 DNA follows: TGTGCCAGCAGTTACTCGAGCTATGGGACAGATACGCAGTATTTT. Translating gives CASSYSSYGTDTQYF. The chain is built from TRBV6-6 and TRBJ2-3; no clear D gene. V was shortened by 0 bases and J by 3 bases, with 10 bases between the two germline ends. Germline V gene sequence: CDR1 MNHNY, CDR2 SVGAGI (reference sequence). The CDR3 loop spans 15 amino acids.

The rearrangement links TRBV7-3 to TRBJ2-3, with D perhaps matching TRBD2 (6 bases). Germline V gene data show CDR1 as SGHTA and CDR2 as FQGTGA. The CDR3 contains 15 residues. V lost 3 bases and J 6 bases, leaving 16 bases between the germline ends. The CDR3 is CASSFTGDLGDTQYF. CDR3 in DNA: TGTGCCAGCAGCTTTACCGGGGACTTAGGGGATACGCAGTATTTT.

This rearrangement joins TRBV6-5 to TRBJ2-1; D may correspond to TRBD1 or TRBD2 (5 bases each). In germline, CDR1 is MNHEY, CDR2 SVGAGI. Between the trimmed V and J ends, which lost 0 bases and 2 bases, there was a span of 8 bases. This CDR3 is 15 amino acids long. For the CDR3, the DNA is TGTGCCAGCAGTTACTCGGGGACCGCCTACAATGAGCAGTTCTTC. This gives the protein CASSYSGTAYNEQFF.

The V gene is TRBV12-3 or TRBV12-4, the J gene TRBJ2-5; D gene unclear. TRBJ2-7 explains the end of the DNA better; the J call may be wrong. The CDR3 is 14 residues long. CDR3 sequence: CASSPLRSSDEQYF. In nucleotides, the CDR3 is TGTGCCAGCAGTCCACTTAGGTCCAGCGACGAGCAGTACTTC.

The chain is built from TRBV29-1 and TRBJ2-1; 9 bases line up with TRBD2. Germline V gene data show CDR1 as SQVTM and CDR2 as ANQGSEA. V shed 3 bases, J shed 0 bases, and the junction held 12 bases outside the gene matches. The CDR3 runs 18 residues. In DNA form, the CDR3 reads TGCAGCGTTGATTGGGGGACTAGCCCAATTAGCTCCTACAATGAGCAGTTCTTC. Protein sequence: CSVDWGTSPISSYNEQFF.

This clonotype was counted a single time. V and J are TRBV29-1 and TRBJ2-1; weak D call: TRBD2 (6 bases). This CDR3 is 12 amino acids long. V dropped 4 bases and J dropped 4 bases, with 8 bases sitting between them. Germline CDR1 SQVTM, CDR2 ANQGSEA. The chain's CDR3 is CSVVGLYNEQFF. DNA of the CDR3: TGCAGCGTTGTAGGACTATACAATGAGCAGTTCTTC.

This clonotype was counted between two and nine times. The chain is built from TRBV9 and TRBJ2-7, with D tentatively TRBD1 (5 bases). This CDR3 is 14 amino acids long. Germline-derived CDR1 and CDR2 are SGDLS and YYNGEE. V was pared by 0 bases and J by 3 bases, with 10 bases between. The CDR3 here is CASSVGDRFYEQYF. The CDR3 bases are TGTGCCAGCAGCGTAGGAGACAGATTCTACGAGCAGTACTTC.

Regarding this clonotype: One base away lies a much larger clone, so this may be a sequencing read error. The V call is TRBV29-1, the J call TRBJ2-7; tentative D call: TRBD2 (5 bases). This CDR3 spans 12 amino acids. Germline V gene sequence: CDR1 SQVTM, CDR2 ANQGSEA. CDR3 in DNA: TGCCGCGTTGAGTCGGGGAGAGGTGGCCAGTACTTC. Its protein is CRVESGRGGQYF.

This clonotype turned up a few times. An end of the junction does not agree with germline; a read error may underlie this. The chain uses TRBV10-3 and TRBJ2-7; TRBD2 agrees at 10 bases. CDR3 size: 14 residues. Germline V CDR1 and CDR2: ENHRY, SYGVKD. The CDR3 spells CAVSPGLARVEQYF. DNA of the CDR3: TGTGCCGTCAGCCCGGGACTAGCGAGAGTTGAGCAGTACTTC.

This clonotype was counted a few times. The rearrangement uses TRBV9 and TRBJ1-4; D not resolved. CDR1 is SGDLS, CDR2 YYNGEE, per germline. V was clipped by 1 base and J by 3 bases, with 10 bases between them. The CDR3 extends over 15 amino acids. CDR3 loop: CASSVQSGPNEKLFF. CDR3 sequence (DNA): TGTGCCAGCAGCGTACAATCAGGCCCTAATGAAAAACTGTTTTTT.

In the case of this clonotype: Germline and junction disagree at one end, which may indicate a read error. The rearrangement uses TRBV4-2 and TRBJ2-4; D is ambiguous. This CDR3 has 13 amino acids. Germline CDR1 is LGHNA and CDR2 is YNFKEQ. The CDR3 spells CAGSQAPQNIQYF. CDR3 in DNA: TGTGCCGGCAGCCAAGCTCCCCAAAACATTCAGTACTTC.

This clonotype has more than one count but fewer than ten. The rearrangement links TRBV7-2 to TRBJ2-4; D possibly corresponds to TRBD2 (6 bases). The CDR3 runs to 16 residues. The V gene lost 5 bases and the J gene lost 1 base, with 15 bases spanning the gap. CDR1 and CDR2 from the germline V gene are SGHTA and FQGNSA. Written as DNA, the CDR3 is TGTGCCAGCAGCCAAGGAGGGACCCTGGCCAAAAACATTCAGTACTTC. Its protein product is CASSQGGTLAKNIQYF.

This clonotype appeared a few times. The chain has TRBV20-1 and TRBJ2-1; 8 bases are shared with TRBD1. The CDR3 sequence is 16 residues long. The germline V gene encodes CDR1 DFQATT and CDR2 SNEGSKA (reference sequence). V shed 6 bases and J 7 bases; nucleotides not matched to a gene: 17. The CDR3: CSARRLADRVSNEQFF. CDR3 in DNA: TGCAGTGCCAGACGACTTGCGGACAGGGTATCGAATGAGCAGTTCTTC.

The chain couples TRBV6-1 to TRBJ2-3; D uncertain. Germline values: CDR1 MNHNS, CDR2 SASEGT. V dropped 2 bases and J dropped 0 bases, with 9 bases sitting between them. The CDR3 sequence is 15 residues long. The CDR3 nucleotides are TGTGCCAGCAGTGAACTCGTGGGGAGCACAGATACGCAGTATTTT. Its protein is CASSELVGSTDTQYF.

V is TRBV9 and J is TRBJ2-5, with D possibly matching TRBD2 (7 bases). CDR1 and CDR2 (germline): SGDLS, YYNGEE. V was cut by 3 bases and J by 11 bases, with 20 bases left in between. The CDR3 runs to 14 residues. CDR3 DNA: TGTGCCAGCAGCGAGGGGGGGAGGTCGGATGGGCAGTACTTC. Protein sequence: CASSEGGRSDGQYF.

As to this clonotype: Germline and junction disagree at one end, which may indicate a read error. The V and J genes are TRBV7-2 and TRBJ1-6, with 9 bases fitting TRBD1. The length of the CDR3 is 16 residues. Germline CDR1 reads SGHTA; CDR2 reads FQGNSA. The CDR3 loop is CARSFFTGGHNSPLHF. The CDR3 nucleotides read TGTGCCCGCAGCTTTTTCACAGGGGGCCATAATTCACCCCTCCACTTT.

The table lists this clonotype with a few counts. The rearrangement joins TRBV20-1 to TRBJ2-1; 7 nucleotides match TRBD2. Germline V gives CDR1 DFQATT, CDR2 SNEGSKA (reference sequence). The CDR3 covers 13 residues. J was trimmed by 7 bases and V by 4 bases; bases with no gene match: 7. This CDR3 is CSAKGLAENEQFF. CDR3 sequence (DNA): TGCAGTGCTAAAGGTCTAGCGGAAAATGAGCAGTTCTTC.

V and J are TRBV12-3 or TRBV12-4 and TRBJ2-1; D is uncertain. The J call may be wrong; the DNA end is better matched by TRBJ2-7. The CDR3 sequence is 12 residues long. The CDR3 nucleotides read TGTGCCAGCAGCCCGGGCATGGGGGAGCAGTACTTC. Translated: CASSPGMGEQYF.

The table lists this clonotype with a few counts. The chain is built from TRBV6-2 or TRBV6-3 and TRBJ2-7; perhaps D is TRBD1 or TRBD2 (6 bases each). CDR1 and CDR2 (germline): MNHEY, SVGEGT. V was trimmed by 6 bases and J by 7 bases, leaving 19 bases between them. This CDR3 contains 14 residues. The CDR3: CASRDHRGVSEQYF. In DNA, the CDR3 is TGTGCCAGCAGAGATCATAGGGGGGTCTCGGAGCAGTACTTC.

V gene TRBV3-1 combines with J gene TRBJ1-2, with TRBD1 matching 10 bases. The CDR3 runs to 15 residues. Germline CDR1 LGHDT, CDR2 YNNKEL (reference sequence). V was pared by 3 bases and J by 7 bases, with 8 bases of the junction left unmatched. CDR3 in amino acids: CASSQAGQGVGGYTF. DNA for the CDR3: TGTGCCAGCAGCCAGGCCGGACAGGGGGTTGGTGGCTACACCTTC. Looking up the rest from reference TRBV3-1 and TRBJ1-2 gives the full variable domain: DTAVSQTPKYLVTQMGNDKSIKCEQNLGHDTMYWYKQDSKKFLKIMFSYNNKELIINETVPNRFSPKSPDKAHLNLHINSLELGDSAVYFCASSQAGQGVGGYTFGSGTRLTVV.

J is TRBJ2-5 and V is TRBV20-1; 8 positions match TRBD2. The CDR3 length is 14 residues. After removal of 7 bases from V and 1 base from J, the junction contained 8 bases not matched to a gene. From germline, CDR1 is DFQATT and CDR2 SNEGSKA (reference sequence). This CDR3 is CSGRKLAVQETQYF. CDR3 DNA: TGCAGTGGACGGAAACTAGCGGTCCAAGAGACCCAGTACTTC.